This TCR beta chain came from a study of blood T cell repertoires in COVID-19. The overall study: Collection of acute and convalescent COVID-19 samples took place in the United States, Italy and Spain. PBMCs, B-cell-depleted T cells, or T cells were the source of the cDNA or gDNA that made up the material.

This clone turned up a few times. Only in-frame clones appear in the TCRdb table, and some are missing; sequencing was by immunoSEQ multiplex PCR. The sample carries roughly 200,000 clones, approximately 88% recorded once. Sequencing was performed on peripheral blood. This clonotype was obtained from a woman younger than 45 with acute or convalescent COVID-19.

CDR3 sequence: CATNQPDREAFF. In DNA, the CDR3 is TGTGCCACAAACCAACCGGACAGAGAAGCTTTCTTT. V is TRBV10-3 and J is TRBJ1-1, with D possibly matching TRBD1 (6 bases). The germline gives CDR1 ENHRY, CDR2 SYGVKD. With 10 bases removed from V and 8 bases from J, the gap between germline ends came to 17 bases. The CDR3 extends over 12 amino acids.